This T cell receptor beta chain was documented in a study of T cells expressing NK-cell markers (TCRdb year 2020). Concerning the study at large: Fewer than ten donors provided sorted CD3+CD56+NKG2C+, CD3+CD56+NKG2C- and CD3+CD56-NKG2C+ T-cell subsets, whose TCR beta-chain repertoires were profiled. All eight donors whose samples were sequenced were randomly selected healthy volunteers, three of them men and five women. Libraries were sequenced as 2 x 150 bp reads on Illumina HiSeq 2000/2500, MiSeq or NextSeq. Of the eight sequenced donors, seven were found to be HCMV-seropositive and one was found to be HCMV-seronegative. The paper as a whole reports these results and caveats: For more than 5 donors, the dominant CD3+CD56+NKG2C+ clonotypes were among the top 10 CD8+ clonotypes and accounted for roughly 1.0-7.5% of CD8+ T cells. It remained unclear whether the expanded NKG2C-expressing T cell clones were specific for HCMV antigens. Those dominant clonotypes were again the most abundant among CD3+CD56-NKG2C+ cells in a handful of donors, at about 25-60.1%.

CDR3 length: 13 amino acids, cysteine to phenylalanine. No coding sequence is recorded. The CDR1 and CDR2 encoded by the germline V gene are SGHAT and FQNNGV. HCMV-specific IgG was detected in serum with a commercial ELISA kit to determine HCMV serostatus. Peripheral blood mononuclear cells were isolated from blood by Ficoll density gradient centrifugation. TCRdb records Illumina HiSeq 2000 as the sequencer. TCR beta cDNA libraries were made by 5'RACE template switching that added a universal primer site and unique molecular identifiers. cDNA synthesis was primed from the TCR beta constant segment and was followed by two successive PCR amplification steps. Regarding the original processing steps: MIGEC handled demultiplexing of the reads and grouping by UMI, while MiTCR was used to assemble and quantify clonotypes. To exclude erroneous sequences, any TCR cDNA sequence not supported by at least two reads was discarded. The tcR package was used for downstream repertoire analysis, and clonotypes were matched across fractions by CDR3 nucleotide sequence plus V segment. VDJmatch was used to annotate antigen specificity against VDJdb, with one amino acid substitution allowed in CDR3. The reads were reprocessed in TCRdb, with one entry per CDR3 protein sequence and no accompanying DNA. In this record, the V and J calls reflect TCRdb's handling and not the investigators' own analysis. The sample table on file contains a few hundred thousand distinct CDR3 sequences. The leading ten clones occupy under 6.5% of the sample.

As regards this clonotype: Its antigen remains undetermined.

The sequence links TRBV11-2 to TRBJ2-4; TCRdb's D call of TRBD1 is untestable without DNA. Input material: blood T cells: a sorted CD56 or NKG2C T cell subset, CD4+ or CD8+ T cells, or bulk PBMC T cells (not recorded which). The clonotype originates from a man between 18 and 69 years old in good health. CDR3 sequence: CASSSGQLNIQYF.